This entry describes one TCR beta chain. The data were obtained in a study of beta chain features in type 1 diabetes. Losses at the gene ends were 4 bases for V and 6 bases for J; bases not matched to a gene: 14. The germline CDR1 and CDR2 sequences are SEHNR and FQNEAQ (reference sequence). The length of the CDR3 is 18 residues. Investigators reverse transcribed all isolated RNA, so they sequenced expressed TCRB transcripts. Sequencing was performed with immunoSEQ multiplex PCR; in TCRdb, only in-frame clones are kept and a portion is missing. The sample lists just over 450,000 clones; 25% to 35% were seen once.

The clonotype originates from a young man in good health. V and J are TRBV7-9 and TRBJ2-3; 12 bases are shared with TRBD2. The material sequenced was naive CD4+ T cells from blood. CDR3: CASSSQYLTSGSWDTQYF. In nucleotides, the CDR3 is TGTGCCAGCAGCTCGCAGTATTTGACTAGCGGGAGTTGGGATACGCAGTATTTT.